A selection of T cell receptor beta chains follows, all from one sample in a study of blood T cell repertoires in COVID-19. Data came from immunoSEQ multiplex PCR; TCRdb stores just in-frame clones and leaves some out. The sample gives 150,000 to 200,000 clones, 90% of which show up once; approximately 0.5% is in the top ten. Sequencing was performed on peripheral blood. The receptor set was obtained from a man between 50 and 59 years old with acute or convalescent COVID-19. Each CDR3 is given with its conserved first and last residue. The D gene is left open where the match is weak. Clone size appears in some rows only: once, few, many, or a class for an expanded clone.

size	D	V	J	DNA	CDR3
NA	TRBD2	TRBV9	TRBJ2-3	TGTGCCAGCAGCGGAGGGACTAGCGGACGCACAGATACGCAGTATTTT	CASSGGTSGRTDTQYF
NA	TRBD2	TRBV11-1	TRBJ2-7	TGTGCCAGCGGCCCGACTAGCGGACCCTACGAGCAGTACTTC	CASGPTSGPYEQYF
NA	TRBD1	TRBV27	TRBJ2-7	TGTGCCAGCAGCTTACTTCGGGACAGCCCCTACGAGCAGTACTTC	CASSLLRDSPYEQYF
once	TRBD2	TRBV2	TRBJ2-1	TGTGCCAGCACCTGGACTAGCTCCTACAATGAGCAGTTCTTC	CASTWTSSYNEQFF
few	NA	TRBV28	TRBJ1-5	TGTGCCAGCAACTTTGGGACTGTAGATCAGCCCCAGCATTTT	CASNFGTVDQPQHF
NA	NA	TRBV5-1	TRBJ2-7	TGCGCCAGCAGCTTGGCCCCGGGACTCACCTACGAGCAGTACTTC	CASSLAPGLTYEQYF
NA	NA	TRBV27	TRBJ1-5	TGTGCCAGCAGTTTATATGGGGGGGTGTATAGCAATCAGCCCCAGCATTTT	CASSLYGGVYSNQPQHF
NA	NA	TRBV30	TRBJ2-1	TGTGCCTGGAGTCTCGTATCCAATGAGCAGTTCTTC	CAWSLVSNEQFF
once	NA	TRBV3-1/TRBV3-2	TRBJ2-3	TGTGCCAGCAGCCAAGGGGGCGATACGCAGTATTTT	CASSQGGDTQYF
NA	TRBD1	TRBV5-8	TRBJ2-4	TGTGCCAGCAGCTTGGACAGGGGGCTAAACATTCAGTACTTC	CASSLDRGLNIQYF
NA	TRBD1	TRBV2	TRBJ2-5	TGTGCCAGCTGTGACCCGACAGGGGAAGTGGAGACCCAGTACTTC	CASCDPTGEVETQYF
NA	TRBD1	TRBV6-2/TRBV6-3	TRBJ1-5	TGTGCCAGCAGCCGAAACCAGGGGGCCGGCAATCAGCCCCAGCATTTT	CASSRNQGAGNQPQHF
once	TRBD2	TRBV4-2	TRBJ2-1	TGTGCCAGCAGCCAAGCCTTAGTCGGGACTAGCGGCTACAATGAGCAGTTCTTC	CASSQALVGTSGYNEQFF
NA	TRBD1	TRBV29-1	TRBJ2-1	TGCAGCTCCCTCGGGGACAGAGCCTACAATGAGCAGTTCTTC	CSSLGDRAYNEQFF
NA	TRBD1	TRBV4-2	TRBJ2-5	TGTGCCAGCAGCCAAGGGACAGGGGGCCGGTTCCAAGAGACCCAGTACTTC	CASSQGTGGRFQETQYF
NA	TRBD1	TRBV11-2	TRBJ2-1	TGTGCCAGCAGCTTAGGACAGGGATATGCCTACAATGAGCAGTTCTTC	CASSLGQGYAYNEQFF
NA	TRBD1	TRBV7-9	TRBJ1-2	TGTGCCAGCAGCGCCAGTTCCGGGACAGGGGGATTTGGCTACACCTTC	CASSASSGTGGFGYTF
NA	NA	TRBV6-2/TRBV6-3	TRBJ2-1	TGTGCCAGCAGTTATTGGGACATCGCGAGGAACAATGAGCAGTTCTTC	CASSYWDIARNNEQFF
NA	NA	TRBV28	TRBJ2-5	TGTGCCAGCAGTCCCCCTACGTTTGAGACCCAGTACTTC	CASSPPTFETQYF
NA	NA	TRBV6-1	TRBJ1-2	TGTGCCAGCAGTGACCAAGGGGTCCGGGGCTACACCTTC	CASSDQGVRGYTF
NA	TRBD2	TRBV3-1/TRBV3-2	TRBJ2-3	TGTGCCAGCAGCCAAGATCCCCGTAGCGGGAGATACACAGATACGCAGTATTTT	CASSQDPRSGRYTDTQYF
NA	NA	TRBV19	TRBJ2-1	TGTGCTACATTGGGGCAGAACTCCAATGAGCAGTTCTTC	CATLGQNSNEQFF
NA	TRBD2	TRBV6-2/TRBV6-3	TRBJ2-5	TGTGCCAGCAGTTTAGCGGGGGGGCCGGGAGAGACCCAGTACTTC	CASSLAGGPGETQYF
NA	TRBD1	TRBV7-2	TRBJ1-2	TGTGCCAGCAGCGTCCGGGACAGGGGAAACTATGGCTACACCTTC	CASSVRDRGNYGYTF
NA	TRBD2	TRBV11-3	TRBJ2-2	TGTGCCAGCAGCGGCGGGGGGTTCGGGGAGCTGTTTTTT	CASSGGGFGELFF
once	NA	TRBV12-3/TRBV12-4	TRBJ2-5	TGTGCCAGCAGTTTGCAAGCTGAGACCCAGTACTTC	CASSLQAETQYF
NA	NA	TRBV28	TRBJ1-5	TGTGCCAGCGGGGACTTACGGGGGCCCCAGCATTTT	CASGDLRGPQHF
NA	TRBD1	TRBV28	TRBJ1-3	TGTGCCAGCAGAAAAATACAGGGGGGGTACTCTGGAAACACCATATATTTT	CASRKIQGGYSGNTIYF
NA	NA	TRBV6-4	TRBJ1-5	TGTGCCAGCAGTGACTCGAAAATTTCGAGAAAAAAAAATCAGCCCCAGCATTTT	CASSDSKISRKKNQPQHF
NA	NA	TRBV11-2	TRBJ2-5	TGTGCCAGCAGCTTAGTTATAGACTCGGGAGAGACCCAGTACTTC	CASSLVIDSGETQYF
NA	NA	TRBV3-1/TRBV3-2	TRBJ2-7	TGTGCCAGCAGCCAAGGCTTGGACTTGTACGAGCAGTACTTC	CASSQGLDLYEQYF
once	TRBD1	TRBV5-1	TRBJ2-1	TGCGCCAGCAGCCCCGGACAGGGGGCTTACAATGAGCAGTTCTTC	CASSPGQGAYNEQFF
NA	NA	TRBV15	TRBJ2-5	TGTGCCACCAGCACCCACACAGGGTACCAAGAGACCCAGTACTTC	CATSTHTGYQETQYF
NA	NA	TRBV6-2/TRBV6-3	TRBJ2-2	TGTGCCAGCAGTTACTCGGAGAAGAACACCGGGGAGCTGTTTTTT	CASSYSEKNTGELFF
NA	NA	TRBV15	TRBJ1-3	TGTGCCACCAGCAGAGATCCCAGGGTGGATGGAAACACCATATATTTT	CATSRDPRVDGNTIYF
few	NA	TRBV30	TRBJ1-5	TGTGCCTGGAGTGTACGTAGGGGTCAGCCCCAGCATTTT	CAWSVRRGQPQHF
few	NA	TRBV20-1	TRBJ2-1	TGCAGTGCAGAGAGGCTCTATGAGCAGTTCTTC	CSAERLYEQFF
few	NA	TRBV11-2	TRBJ1-3	TGTGCCAGCAGCGACAGGGGAAACACCATATATTTT	CASSDRGNTIYF
NA	NA	TRBV12-3/TRBV12-4	TRBJ1-1	TGTGCCAGCAGTTTTGGGGGGTCTGAAGCTTTCTTT	CASSFGGSEAFF
NA	NA	TRBV10-3	TRBJ1-1	TGTGCCATCAGTGAGCGTGGGGGGGAGAACACTGAAGCTTTCTTT	CAISERGGENTEAFF
NA	NA	TRBV4-3	TRBJ1-1	TGCGCCAGCAGCCAAGATAGAGCGGGGGAAGCTTTCTTT	CASSQDRAGEAFF
NA	TRBD1	TRBV2	TRBJ1-4	TGTGCCAGCACCCAGGACAGGGGGCTCGATAATGAAAAACTGTTTTTT	CASTQDRGLDNEKLFF
NA	NA	TRBV7-9	TRBJ2-2	TGTGCCAGCAGCTTAAAATCCCACCTATCCACCGGGGAGCTGTTTTTT	CASSLKSHLSTGELFF